The 17 T cell receptor beta chains in this list originate from one sample, sequenced in a study of shared clonotypes between healthy human individuals. Assay: immunoSEQ multiplex PCR; the TCRdb copy retains only in-frame clones and omits some. This sample yields about a million clones, of which 70% to 80% are seen a single time; roughly 0.82% belongs to the top ten. Specimen: memory CD4+ T cells from PBMCs. The subset denotes: CD45RA-negative fraction. The receptors derive from a man aged 18 to 30 in good health. Some clones in this sample may be carry-over from other donors' samples.

V usage is TRBV2 and J usage is TRBJ1-1, with 11 bases aligning to TRBD1. The CDR3 consists of 16 residues. Germline values: CDR1 SNHLY, CDR2 FYNNEI. The V segment lost 6 bases and the J segment 11 bases; nucleotides outside the gene matches: 17. For the CDR3, the DNA is TGTGCCAGCAGGGGAGGACAGGGGGCCTTTCCTCCCGTGGCTTTCTTT. This codes for CASRGGQGAFPPVAFF.

Here the CDR3 DNA reads TGCGCCAGCAGCTTGGAATACGGGGGCTACGAGCAGTACTTC. Amino acid sequence: CASSLEYGGYEQYF. This chain links TRBV5-1 with TRBJ2-7, with D possibly TRBD2 on 6 matching bases. The CDR3 is made up of 14 amino acids. Per germline, CDR1 SGHRS and CDR2 YFSETQ. Trimming removed 0 bases from V and 3 bases from J, with 10 bases in between.

V gene TRBV5-4 combines with J gene TRBJ1-4; 7 positions match TRBD1. Germline lookup yields CDR1 SGHNT and CDR2 YYREEE (reference sequence). This CDR3 spans 15 amino acids. V lost 3 bases, J lost 3 bases, and 5 bases stayed unmatched. Written as DNA, the CDR3 is TGTGCCAGCAGCTCAACGACAGGGTCTAATGAAAAACTGTTTTTT. Protein: CASSSTTGSNEKLFF.

The rearrangement links TRBV6-1 to TRBJ2-2; D may be TRBD1 (5 bases). V was pared by 6 bases and J by 3 bases, with 14 bases between. Germline V gene data show CDR1 as MNHNS and CDR2 as SASEGT. The CDR3 spans 15 residues. The CDR3 DNA reads TGTGCCAGCAGGAGGCTAGGGGCGGACACCGGGGAGCTGTTTTTT. It codes for CASRRLGADTGELFF.

The chain recombines TRBV7-2 with TRBJ2-3; possibly TRBD2 for D (5 bases). This CDR3 has 13 residues. Per germline, CDR1 SGHTA and CDR2 FQGNSA. V was shortened by 5 bases and J by 3 bases, with 9 bases between the two germline ends. CDR3 amino acids: CASSTPGTDTQYF. The CDR3 DNA is TGTGCCAGCAGCACTCCGGGGACAGATACGCAGTATTTT.

The V gene is TRBV2, the J gene TRBJ1-1; no definite D call. Germline-derived CDR1 and CDR2 are SNHLY and FYNNEI. V was shortened by 10 bases and J by 6 bases, with 21 bases between the two germline ends. The CDR3 loop spans 14 amino acids. The CDR3 coding sequence is TGTGCCACCCTACCACGTTCCCCCGGTTCTGAAGCTTTCTTT. This sequence encodes CATLPRSPGSEAFF.

The V call is TRBV2, the J call TRBJ2-1; 7 bases line up with TRBD2. CDR3 length: 16 residues. V was pared by 1 base and J by 6 bases, with 9 bases of the junction left unmatched. From germline, CDR1 is SNHLY and CDR2 FYNNEI. In nucleotides, the CDR3 is TGTGCCAGCAGTGAAGATATTAGCGGGCGCGTCAATGAGCAGTTCTTC. Translating it yields CASSEDISGRVNEQFF.

The chain employs TRBV6-1 and TRBJ1-5, with TRBD1 identical over 7 bases. Per the germline V gene, CDR1 is MNHNS and CDR2 is SASEGT. V was clipped by 3 bases and J by 7 bases; unmatched bases: 6. The CDR3 has 14 amino acids. The CDR3 DNA is TGTGCCAGCAGTGACCCGACAGGGAGGCAGCCCCAGCATTTT. Translating it yields CASSDPTGRQPQHF.

This chain joins TRBV10-1 and TRBJ2-7; possibly TRBD1 for D (5 bases). This CDR3 is built from 14 residues. The germline V gene has CDR1 WNHNN and CDR2 SYGVQD (reference sequence). Trimming shortened V by 0 bases and J by 4 bases, and 10 bases separated the two germline ends. The chain's CDR3 is CASSESDSPYEQYF. CDR3 DNA: TGCGCCAGCAGTGAGTCTGACAGTCCATACGAGCAGTACTTC.

The chain links TRBV5-1 to TRBJ2-2; D gene uncertain. This CDR3 region has 14 residues. The germline gives CDR1 SGHRS, CDR2 YFSETQ. The V gene lost 4 bases and the J gene lost 4 bases, with 11 bases spanning the gap. The CDR3 region has the DNA TGCGCCAGCAGCGTGGTCCCGGTCACCGGGGAGCTGTTTTTT. Its protein product is CASSVVPVTGELFF.

V is TRBV5-1 and J is TRBJ1-4; TRBD1 matches 9 bases. The CDR3 contains 16 residues. Germline assignment: CDR1 SGHRS and CDR2 YFSETQ. Trimming cost V 1 base and J 4 bases; bases outside gene matches: 5. The CDR3 region has the DNA TGCGCCAGCAGCTTGAACTGGGGACAGGGTAATGAAAAACTGTTTTTT. Its translation: CASSLNWGQGNEKLFF. The whole variable domain, filled in from reference TRBV5-1 and TRBJ1-4, reads KAGVTQTPRYLIKTRGQQVTLSCSPISGHRSVSWYQQTPGQGLQFLFEYFSETQRNKGNFPGRFSGRQFSNSRSEMNVSTLELGDSALYLCASSLNWGQGNEKLFFGSGTQLSVL.

About this clone: The sample contains more than one DNA sequence encoding this CDR3. The chain uses TRBV28 and TRBJ2-3; TRBD1 aligns across 7 bases. Per germline, CDR1 MDHEN and CDR2 SYDVKM. The trim removed 6 bases at V and 2 bases at J, leaving 5 bases unmatched. The CDR3 runs to 14 residues. The CDR3 nucleotides are TGTGCCAGCAGATCAGGGGGATCCACAGATACGCAGTATTTT. Its protein product is CASRSGGSTDTQYF. Combining the CDR3 with reference TRBV28 and TRBJ2-3 gives the whole variable domain DVKVTQSSRYLVKRTGEKVFLECVQDMDHENMFWYRQDPGLGLRLIYFSYDVKMKEKGDIPEGYSVSREKKERFSLILESASTNQTSMYLCASRSGGSTDTQYFGPGTRLTVL.

This clone was recorded a few times. V and J are TRBV30 and TRBJ2-1; D possibly corresponds to TRBD1 (6 bases). The germline V and J ends were trimmed by 1 base and 0 bases, with 13 bases remaining between them. The CDR3 runs 16 residues. CDR1 and CDR2 from the germline V gene are GTSNPN and SVGIG (reference sequence). This CDR3 reads CAWSARQGSSYNEQFF. The CDR3, as DNA: TGTGCCTGGAGTGCTCGTCAGGGGAGCTCCTACAATGAGCAGTTCTTC.

The chain is built from TRBV28 and TRBJ1-5, with TRBD1 matching 7 bases. Trimming removed 7 bases from V and 0 bases from J; junction bases left unmatched: 18. The CDR3 length is 19 residues. From germline, CDR1 is MDHEN and CDR2 SYDVKM. The CDR3 nucleotides are TGTGCCAGCACCCTGGGGTGGGCAGGGGGTAGTAATAGCAATCAGCCCCAGCATTTT. The encoded protein is CASTLGWAGGSNSNQPQHF.

This clone was counted a few times. The chain links TRBV6-6 to TRBJ2-7; D is unresolved. The CDR3 extends over 13 amino acids. Trimming took off 2 bases at V and 2 bases at J, with 7 bases between the two ends. CDR1 is MNHNY and CDR2 is SVGAGI in the germline V gene (reference sequence). CDR3 sequence reads: CASSYGLAYEQYF. The CDR3 DNA is TGTGCCAGCAGTTACGGCTTGGCCTACGAGCAGTACTTC.

The rearrangement links TRBV7-9 to TRBJ2-3; D ambiguous. The CDR3 has 11 amino acids. CDR1 and CDR2 from the germline V gene are SEHNR and FQNEAQ (reference sequence). V lost 9 bases and J 6 bases, leaving 10 bases between the germline ends. CDR3 amino acids: CASSGADTQYF. In DNA, the CDR3 is TGTGCCAGTAGTGGTGCGGATACGCAGTATTTT.

The chain carries TRBV4-1 and TRBJ1-5; 11 bases fit TRBD1. Germline V lookup: CDR1 MGHRA, CDR2 YSYEKL. Losses at the gene ends were 3 bases for V and 0 bases for J; bases not matched to a gene: 10. The CDR3 runs 19 residues. CDR3 DNA: TGCGCCAGCAGCCACCGGACAGGGGGCCATCAAGGTAGCAATCAGCCCCAGCATTTT. Encoded protein: CASSHRTGGHQGSNQPQHF.